Listed here are 26 T cell receptor beta chains from one sample, sequenced in a study of T cell changes during pregnancy in multiple sclerosis (dated by TCRdb to the late 2010s). The library relied on the immunoSEQ multiplex PCR assay. What TCRdb holds here is the immuneACCESS table cut down to in-frame rearrangements. Part of the clones is not present; checked against another copy, under half of the missing clones reflect an unresolved V gene, and the others are unexplained. In all, the sample holds about 47,000 clones, and almost 95% of those were seen once. The ten largest clones capture more than 0.85% of the sample. Source: peripheral blood, taken after pregnancy. Receptor source: a female donor with multiple sclerosis, enrolled in a pregnancy study.

Points on this clone: Other DNA sequences from this sample encode an identical CDR3 as well. The chain couples TRBV6-5 to TRBJ1-2, with TRBD1 matching over 9 bases. CDR1 is MNHEY, CDR2 SVGAGI, per germline. This CDR3 is built from 13 residues. V trimming: 5 bases; J trimming: 8 bases; junction bases outside the gene matches: 6. Written as DNA, the CDR3 is TGTGCCAGCAGTCCTGGACAGGGGAGAGGCTACACCTTC. As protein: CASSPGQGRGYTF.

The genes are TRBV19 and TRBJ2-2; 9 bases are shared with TRBD1. Germline V lookup: CDR1 LNHDA, CDR2 SQIVND (reference sequence). The CDR3 runs 16 residues. The junction had 10 bases not matched to a gene; V was cut back by 7 bases and J by 4 bases. For the CDR3, the DNA is TGTGCCAGTAAGAAAATTGGGACAGGGAGCACCGGGGAGCTGTTTTTT. Residues: CASKKIGTGSTGELFF. The variable domain in full, completed from reference TRBV19 and TRBJ2-2, reads DGGITQSPKYLFRKEGQNVTLSCEQNLNHDAMYWYRQDPGQGLRLIYYSQIVNDFQKGDIAEGYSVSREKKESFPLTVTSAQKNPTAFYLCASKKIGTGSTGELFFGEGSRLTVL.

The chain joins TRBV6-1 to TRBJ2-7; maybe TRBD1 (6 bases). Trimming left V 6 bases short and J 3 bases short, with 18 bases between. The V gene's germline CDR1 is MNHNS and CDR2 SASEGT. This CDR3 is built from 15 residues. As DNA, the CDR3 is TGTGCCAGCAGAGATACAGGGTATGGGGTCTACGAGCAGTACTTC. As protein: CASRDTGYGVYEQYF.

This chain joins TRBV29-1 and TRBJ2-5, with TRBD1 matching over 9 bases. The CDR3 sequence is 13 residues long. Germline V gene data show CDR1 as SQVTM and CDR2 as ANQGSEA. Unmatched junction bases numbered 2, after V lost 2 bases and J lost 4 bases. The CDR3, as DNA: TGCAGCGTTGAAAACAGGGGGCCAGAGACCCAGTACTTC. This translates into CSVENRGPETQYF.

This clone was picked up a small number of times. The chain combines TRBV30 with TRBJ1-4; D is unresolved. CDR1 and CDR2 (germline): GTSNPN, SVGIG (reference sequence). Trimming pared 0 bases from V and 5 bases from J, leaving 10 bases between. The CDR3 runs to 14 residues. CDR3 region: CAWSVSARNEKLFF. The DNA of the CDR3 is TGTGCCTGGAGTGTATCCGCCAGGAATGAAAAACTGTTTTTT. The full variable domain, in which reference TRBV30 and TRBJ1-4 provide the parts outside the CDR3, is SQTIHQWPATLVQPVGSPLSLECTVEGTSNPNLYWYRQAAGRGLQLLFYSVGIGQISSEVPQNLSASRPQDRQFILSSKKLLLSDSGFYLCAWSVSARNEKLFFGSGTQLSVL.

The table lists this clone with a count of one. The gene calls are TRBV21-1 and TRBJ2-5; the table's D gene call, TRBD2, was not cross checked with the DNA. TRBV21-1 is assigned pseudogene status. This CDR3 spans 15 amino acids. CDR3 loop: CASSKKKREGETQYF. CDR3 nucleotide sequence: TGTGCCAGCAGCAAAAAGAAGCGAGAAGGAGAGACCCAGTACTTC.

This sequence joins TRBV5-4 and TRBJ1-2, with unresolved D. The CDR3 totals 12 residues. V lost 6 bases to trimming and J lost 7 bases, with 13 bases between them. From germline, CDR1 is SGHNT and CDR2 YYREEE (reference sequence). The CDR3 region is CASTSQAGGYTF. Written as DNA, the CDR3 is TGTGCCAGCACCTCCCAGGCAGGTGGCTACACCTTC. Together with reference TRBV5-4 and TRBJ1-2, the CDR3 gives the full variable domain: ETGVTQSPTHLIKTRGQQVTLRCSSQSGHNTVSWYQQALGQGPQFIFQYYREEENGRGNFPPRFSGLQFPNYSSELNVNALELDDSALYLCASTSQAGGYTFGSGTRLTVV.

This chain links TRBV5-1 with TRBJ2-1, with D possibly TRBD1 on 5 matching bases. Germline V gene data show CDR1 as SGHRS and CDR2 as YFSETQ. The CDR3 loop spans 15 amino acids. Between the trimmed V and J ends, which lost 2 bases and 2 bases, there was a span of 11 bases. The CDR3 is CASSLIGQAYNEQFF. The CDR3 bases are TGCGCCAGCAGCTTAATTGGACAAGCCTACAATGAGCAGTTCTTC.

This CDR3 reads CASSQVGTAAGNTIYF. CDR3 coding DNA: TGCGCCAGCAGCCAAGTTGGGACAGCCGCTGGAAACACCATATATTTT. The chain combines TRBV4-3 with TRBJ1-3; 7 nucleotides agree with TRBD1. V lost 1 base to trimming and J lost 2 bases; unmatched junction nucleotides: 5. The CDR3 contains 16 residues. CDR1 and CDR2 from the germline V gene are LGHNA and YSLEER.

The chain is built from TRBV21-1 and TRBJ1-2; the D call in the table, TRBD1, was not verified against the DNA. TRBV21-1 is reported as a pseudogene. This CDR3 region has 23 residues. DNA of the CDR3: TGTGCCAGCAGCAAAGGAGGCGGTGGACAAGTACAAATGGGGAAAAAATCTAACTATGGCTACACCTTC. The encoded protein is CASSKGGGGQVQMGKKSNYGYTF.

The chain's CDR3 is CASSQVTGSVVRGYTF. In DNA form, the CDR3 reads TGCGCCAGCAGCCAAGTTACAGGGAGCGTCGTGCGGGGCTACACCTTC. This rearrangement joins TRBV4-1 to TRBJ1-2, with D possibly being TRBD1 (6 bases). Germline V lookup: CDR1 MGHRA, CDR2 YSYEKL. Trimming cost V 1 base and J 8 bases, with 20 bases left between them. The CDR3 sequence is 16 residues long.

The chain recombines TRBV14 with TRBJ1-3; D is undetermined. Trimming stripped 0 bases from V and 2 bases from J, with 17 bases between. Looked up from germline, CDR1 is SGHDN and CDR2 is FVKESK. This CDR3 has 18 amino acids. CDR3 nucleotides: TGTGCCAGCAGCCAAGATCCTGGAGGGTTTAGGACTGGAAACACCATATATTTT. Translating it yields CASSQDPGGFRTGNTIYF.

This chain joins TRBV30 and TRBJ1-1; D gene ambiguous. CDR3 length: 14 amino acids. Germline values: CDR1 GTSNPN, CDR2 SVGIG (reference sequence). Trimming shortened V by 3 bases and J by 4 bases, and 15 bases separated the two germline ends. In nucleotides, the CDR3 is TGTGCCTGGAGCATAACAATCTCGGGCACTGAAGCTTTCTTT. Its protein product is CAWSITISGTEAFF.

The chain links TRBV7-9 to TRBJ1-6; 8 bases align to TRBD1. The CDR3 has 18 residues. V gave up 5 bases and J gave up 1 base; unmatched junction bases: 10. Germline V gene data show CDR1 as SEHNR and CDR2 as FQNEAQ (reference sequence). CDR3 sequence reads: CASSPRQGRRSYNSPLHF. CDR3 nucleotides: TGTGCCAGCAGCCCCCGACAGGGGAGAAGATCCTATAATTCACCCCTCCACTTT.

The rearrangement uses TRBV7-9 and TRBJ2-5; D perhaps matches TRBD2 (5 bases). CDR1 and CDR2 (germline): SEHNR, FQNEAQ (reference sequence). Trimming cost V 5 bases and J 4 bases, with 17 bases left between them. The CDR3 consists of 15 residues. CDR3 protein: CASSLELGVGETQYF. DNA of the CDR3: TGTGCCAGCAGCCTTGAGCTCGGGGTGGGAGAGACCCAGTACTTC.

V is TRBV7-2 and J is TRBJ1-6, with a weak D call TRBD1 (5 bases). Per germline, CDR1 SGHTA and CDR2 FQGNSA. Trimming removed 2 bases from V and 7 bases from J, with 9 bases in between. The CDR3 is 14 amino acids. Written as DNA, the CDR3 is TGTGCCAGCAGCTTAAGCAGGGCCAATTCACCCCTCCACTTT. The encoded protein is CASSLSRANSPLHF.

The chain couples TRBV27 to TRBJ2-7, with D possibly matching TRBD2 (5 bases). Per germline, CDR1 MNHEY and CDR2 SMNVEV (reference sequence). Deletions cut 0 bases from V and 0 bases from J, with 12 bases between. This CDR3 comprises 16 residues. The CDR3 loop reads CASSLSPGGPSYEQYF. The CDR3, as DNA: TGTGCCAGCAGTTTATCTCCTGGCGGGCCCTCCTACGAGCAGTACTTC.

The chain is built from TRBV7-8 and TRBJ2-2, with D tentatively TRBD2 (5 bases). The germline V gene encodes CDR1 SGHVS and CDR2 FQNEAQ. Trimming pared 3 bases from V and 7 bases from J, leaving 24 bases between. The CDR3 covers 18 residues. CDR3 sequence reads: CASSLIPAAAAEGGELFF. CDR3 nucleotides: TGTGCCAGCAGCTTGATACCCGCGGCGGCTGCCGAGGGCGGGGAGCTGTTTTTT.

The V gene is TRBV2, the J gene TRBJ1-2; D gene unclear. Germline CDR1 is SNHLY and CDR2 is FYNNEI. CDR3 size: 13 residues. Deletions cut 8 bases from V and 4 bases from J, with 14 bases between. The DNA of the CDR3 is TGTGCCAGCCACCGAGATGGAGCCTATGGCTACACCTTC. Its translation: CASHRDGAYGYTF.

The chain is built from TRBV19 and TRBJ1-3, with 7 bases identical to TRBD1. Germline V lookup: CDR1 LNHDA, CDR2 SQIVND (reference sequence). There are 15 residues in the CDR3. The V gene end was trimmed by 10 bases and the J gene end by 0 bases; junction bases not matched to a gene: 9. CDR3 DNA: TGTGCCACCAGACAGGGCCTTTACTCTGGAAACACCATATATTTT. This encodes CATRQGLYSGNTIYF. Looking up the rest from reference TRBV19 and TRBJ1-3 gives the full variable domain: DGGITQSPKYLFRKEGQNVTLSCEQNLNHDAMYWYRQDPGQGLRLIYYSQIVNDFQKGDIAEGYSVSREKKESFPLTVTSAQKNPTAFYLCATRQGLYSGNTIYFGEGSWLTVV.

This clone occurred once. The chain combines TRBV19 with TRBJ1-3; maybe TRBD1 (6 bases). From germline, CDR1 is LNHDA and CDR2 SQIVND (reference sequence). V lost 2 bases to trimming and J lost 0 bases, with 8 bases between them. The CDR3 sequence is 15 residues long. CDR3 in amino acids: CASSITGNSGNTIYF. DNA of the CDR3: TGTGCCAGTAGTATAACAGGGAACTCTGGAAACACCATATATTTT.

This rearrangement joins TRBV6-6 to TRBJ2-1, with a possible D match to TRBD1 (7 bases). Germline V CDR1 and CDR2: MNHNY, SVGAGI (reference sequence). There are 14 residues in the CDR3. With 4 bases removed from V and 4 bases from J, the gap between germline ends came to 11 bases. CDR3 in amino acids: CASSSGDSYNEQFF. The CDR3 nucleotides read TGTGCCAGCAGTTCGGGGGACAGTTACAATGAGCAGTTCTTC.

This chain links TRBV14 with TRBJ1-2, with D possibly TRBD1 on 6 matching bases. Germline V lookup: CDR1 SGHDN, CDR2 FVKESK. Trimming pared 3 bases from V and 6 bases from J, leaving 14 bases between. This CDR3 has 14 amino acids. Here the CDR3 DNA reads TGTGCCAGCAGCCAGTCCCGGGCAGGGGATGGCTACACCTTC. This gives the protein CASSQSRAGDGYTF.

This chain connects TRBV9 to TRBJ1-2; D may be TRBD1 (6 bases). Germline-derived CDR1 and CDR2 are SGDLS and YYNGEE. V lost 4 bases and J 0 bases, leaving 13 bases between the germline ends. The CDR3 is 15 amino acids. This chain's CDR3 is CASSPTTGPNYGYTF. In DNA, the CDR3 is TGTGCCAGCAGCCCGACGACAGGCCCTAACTATGGCTACACCTTC.

V gene TRBV29-1 combines with J gene TRBJ2-1, with a tentative D call TRBD1 (6 bases). V lost 5 bases and J 7 bases, leaving 15 bases between the germline ends. Germline CDR1 and CDR2: SQVTM and ANQGSEA. The CDR3 spans 13 residues. The CDR3 reads CSVPDRRSNEQFF. The CDR3 coding sequence is TGCAGCGTTCCTGACAGGAGGAGTAATGAGCAGTTCTTC.

Notes on this clone: Compared with germline, one end of the junction differs, possibly owing to a read error. The V and J genes are TRBV5-8 and TRBJ2-7; TRBD1 might be the D (5 bases). Germline loops: CDR1 SGHTS, CDR2 YDEGEE. CDR3 length: 11 residues. The CDR3 region has the DNA TGTGCCAGCAGCTTGGCGGCAGGGAAGGACTTC. Residues: CASSLAAGKDF. Full variable domain (rest looked up from reference TRBV5-8 and TRBJ2-7): EAGVTQSPTHLIKTRGQQATLRCSPISGHTSVYWYQQALGLGLQFLLWYDEGEERNRGNFPPRFSGRQFPNYSSELNVNALELEDSALYLCASSLAAGKDFGPGTRLTVT.